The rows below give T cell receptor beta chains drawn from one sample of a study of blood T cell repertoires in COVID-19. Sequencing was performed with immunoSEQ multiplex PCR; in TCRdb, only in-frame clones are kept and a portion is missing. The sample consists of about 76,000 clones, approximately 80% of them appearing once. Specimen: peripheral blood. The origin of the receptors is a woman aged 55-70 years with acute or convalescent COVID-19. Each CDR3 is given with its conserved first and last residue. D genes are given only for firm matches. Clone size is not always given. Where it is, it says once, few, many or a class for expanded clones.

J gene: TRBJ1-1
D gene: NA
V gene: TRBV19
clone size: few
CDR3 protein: CASSIPPPGVTEAFF
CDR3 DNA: TGTGCCAGTAGTATTCCACCCCCAGGTGTTACTGAAGCTTTCTTT

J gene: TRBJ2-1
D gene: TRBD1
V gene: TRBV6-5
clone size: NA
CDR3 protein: CASSRTGSNEQFF
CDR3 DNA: TGTGCCAGCAGTAGGACAGGGAGCAATGAGCAGTTCTTC

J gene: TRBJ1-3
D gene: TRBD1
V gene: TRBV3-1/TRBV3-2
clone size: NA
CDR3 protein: CASSQDRTGGNTIYF
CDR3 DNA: TGTGCCAGCAGCCAAGATAGGACAGGGGGAAACACCATATATTTT

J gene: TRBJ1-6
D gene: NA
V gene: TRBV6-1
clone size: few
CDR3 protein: CASSDGGGESPLHF
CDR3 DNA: TGTGCCAGCAGTGATGGGGGAGGGGAGTCACCCCTCCACTTT

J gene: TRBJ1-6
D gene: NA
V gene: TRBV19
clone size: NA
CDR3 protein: CATSGLHNSPLHF
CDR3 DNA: TGTGCCACTTCGGGACTTCATAATTCACCCCTCCACTTT

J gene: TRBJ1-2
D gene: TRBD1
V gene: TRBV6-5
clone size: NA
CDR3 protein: CASSSAGTGYGYTF
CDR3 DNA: TGTGCCAGCAGTTCTGCCGGGACAGGATATGGCTACACCTTC

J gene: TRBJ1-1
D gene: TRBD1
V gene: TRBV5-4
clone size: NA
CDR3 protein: CASSLGQGESGTEAFF
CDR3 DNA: TGTGCCAGCAGCCTTGGACAGGGGGAATCGGGCACTGAAGCTTTCTTT

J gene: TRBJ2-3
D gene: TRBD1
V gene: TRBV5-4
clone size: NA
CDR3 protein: CASSFWTGRYADTQYF
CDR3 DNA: TGTGCCAGCAGCTTCTGGACAGGAAGGTATGCAGATACGCAGTATTTT

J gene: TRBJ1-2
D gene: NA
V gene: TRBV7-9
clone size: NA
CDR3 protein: CASSLGGGQGYGYTF
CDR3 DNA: TGTGCCAGCAGCTTAGGCGGGGGCCAAGGCTATGGCTACACCTTC

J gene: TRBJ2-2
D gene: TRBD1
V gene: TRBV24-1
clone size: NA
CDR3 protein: CATSYGDRVTGELFF
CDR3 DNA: TGTGCCACCAGCTATGGGGACAGAGTTACCGGGGAGCTGTTTTTT

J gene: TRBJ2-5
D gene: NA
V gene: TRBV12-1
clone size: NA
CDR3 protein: CASSFPAGEVETQYF
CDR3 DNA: TGTGCCAGCAGCTTTCCAGCGGGTGAGGTTGAGACCCAGTACTTC

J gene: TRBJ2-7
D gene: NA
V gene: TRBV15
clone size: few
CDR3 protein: CATSRGSREDEQYF
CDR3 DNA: TGTGCCACCAGCAGAGGGTCTAGAGAGGACGAGCAGTACTTC

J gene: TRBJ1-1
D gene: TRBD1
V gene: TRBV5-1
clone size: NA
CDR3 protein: CASSSGQVNTEAFF
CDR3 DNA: TGCGCCAGCAGCTCGGGACAGGTGAACACTGAAGCTTTCTTT

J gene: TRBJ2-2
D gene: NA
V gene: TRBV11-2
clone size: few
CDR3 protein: CASSLLGGNTGELFF
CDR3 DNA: TGTGCCAGCAGCTTATTAGGGGGGAACACCGGGGAGCTGTTTTTT

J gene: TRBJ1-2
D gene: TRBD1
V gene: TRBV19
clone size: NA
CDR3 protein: CATPSADRGRGYTF
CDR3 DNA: TGTGCCACCCCATCGGCGGACAGGGGCCGTGGCTACACCTTC

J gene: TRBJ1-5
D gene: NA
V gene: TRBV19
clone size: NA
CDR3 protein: CASRQGRIQPQHF
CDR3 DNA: TGTGCCAGTAGGCAGGGGCGCATTCAGCCCCAGCATTTT

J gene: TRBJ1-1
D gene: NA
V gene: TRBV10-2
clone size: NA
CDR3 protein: CASSEGDDTEAFF
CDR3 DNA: TGCGCCAGCAGTGAGGGAGACGACACTGAAGCTTTCTTT

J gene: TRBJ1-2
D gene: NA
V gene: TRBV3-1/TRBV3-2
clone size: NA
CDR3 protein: CASSQDQGGVGYTF
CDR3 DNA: TGTGCCAGCAGCCAAGATCAGGGAGGGGTCGGCTACACCTTC

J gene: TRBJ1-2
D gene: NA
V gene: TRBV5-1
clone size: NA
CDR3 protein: CASSLGGNGYTF
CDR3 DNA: TGCGCCAGCAGCTTAGGAGGGAATGGCTACACCTTC

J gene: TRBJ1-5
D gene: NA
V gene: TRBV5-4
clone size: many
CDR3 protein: CASSLSVQGRVGNQPQHF
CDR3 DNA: TGTGCCAGCAGCTTGTCTGTCCAGGGTCGGGTCGGCAATCAGCCCCAGCATTTT

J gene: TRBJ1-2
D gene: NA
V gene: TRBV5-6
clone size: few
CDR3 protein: CASSLGPGADYGYTF
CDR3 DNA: TGTGCCAGCAGCTTGGGGCCAGGGGCAGACTATGGCTACACCTTC

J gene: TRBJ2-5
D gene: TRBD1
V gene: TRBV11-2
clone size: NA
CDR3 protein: CASSSNPGQGAAQYF
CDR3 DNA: TGTGCCAGCAGCTCCAACCCGGGACAGGGGGCGGCCCAGTACTTC

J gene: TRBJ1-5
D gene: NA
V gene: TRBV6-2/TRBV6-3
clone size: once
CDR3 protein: CASSLTGNQPQHF
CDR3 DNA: TGTGCCAGCAGTCTTACAGGTAATCAGCCCCAGCATTTT

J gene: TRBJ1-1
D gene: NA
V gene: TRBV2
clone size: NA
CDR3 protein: CASSSAAALNTEAFF
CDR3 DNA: TGTGCCAGCAGCTCAGCGGCGGCTTTGAACACTGAAGCTTTCTTT

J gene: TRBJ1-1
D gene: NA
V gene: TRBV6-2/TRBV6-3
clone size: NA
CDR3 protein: CASSYEGDTEAFF
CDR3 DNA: TGTGCCAGCAGTTACGAGGGGGACACTGAAGCTTTCTTT

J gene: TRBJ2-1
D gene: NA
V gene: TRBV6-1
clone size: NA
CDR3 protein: CASSEVEAGNNEQFF
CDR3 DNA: TGTGCCAGCAGTGAAGTGGAGGCGGGGAACAATGAGCAGTTCTTC

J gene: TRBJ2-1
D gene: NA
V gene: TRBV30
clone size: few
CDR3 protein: CAWSLLAGVSEQFF
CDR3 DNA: TGTGCCTGGAGCCTGCTTGCGGGTGTGAGTGAGCAGTTCTTC

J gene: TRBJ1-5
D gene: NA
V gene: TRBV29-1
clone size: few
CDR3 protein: CSVANTDQPQHF
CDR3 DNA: TGCAGCGTTGCAAACACCGATCAGCCCCAGCATTTT

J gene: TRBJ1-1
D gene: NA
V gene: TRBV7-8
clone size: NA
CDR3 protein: CASSLAFGSEAFF
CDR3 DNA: TGTGCCAGCAGCTTAGCTTTCGGGAGTGAAGCTTTCTTT

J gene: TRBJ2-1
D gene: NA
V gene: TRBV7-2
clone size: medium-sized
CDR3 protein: CASSLAAGQRKNEQFF
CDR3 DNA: TGTGCCAGCAGCTTAGCGGCGGGGCAGAGGAAGAATGAGCAGTTCTTC

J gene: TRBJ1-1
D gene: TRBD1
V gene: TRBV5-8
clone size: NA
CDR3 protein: CASSQGTGNF
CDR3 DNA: TGTGCCAGCAGCCAAGGGACAGGAAATTTT

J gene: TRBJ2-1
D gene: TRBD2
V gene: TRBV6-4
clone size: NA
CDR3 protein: CASSPFSGGAYNEQFF
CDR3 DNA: TGTGCCAGCAGCCCGTTTAGCGGGGGGGCGTACAATGAGCAGTTCTTC

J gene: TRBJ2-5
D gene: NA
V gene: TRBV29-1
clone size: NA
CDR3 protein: CSVGPGETQYF
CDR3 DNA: TGCAGCGTTGGTCCGGGAGAGACCCAGTACTTC

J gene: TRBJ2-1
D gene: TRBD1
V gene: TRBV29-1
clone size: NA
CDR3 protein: CSVGMGQGYNEQFF
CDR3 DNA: TGCAGCGTTGGGATGGGACAGGGCTACAATGAGCAGTTCTTC

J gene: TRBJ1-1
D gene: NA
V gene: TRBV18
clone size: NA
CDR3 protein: CASSQTRQGVSDTEAFF
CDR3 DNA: TGTGCCAGCTCACAGACACGGCAGGGTGTATCAGACACTGAAGCTTTCTTT

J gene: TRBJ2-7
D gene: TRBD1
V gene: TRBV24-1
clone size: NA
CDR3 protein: CATSVRGGNEQYF
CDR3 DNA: TGTGCCACCAGTGTGCGAGGGGGCAACGAGCAGTACTTC

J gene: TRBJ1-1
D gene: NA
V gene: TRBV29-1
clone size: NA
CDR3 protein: CSVDKAGIGNTEAFF
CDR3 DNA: TGCAGCGTTGATAAGGCAGGGATAGGGAACACTGAAGCTTTCTTT

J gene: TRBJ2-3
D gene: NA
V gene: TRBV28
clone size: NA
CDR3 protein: CASSYPGATDTQYF
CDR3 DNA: TGTGCCAGCAGTTACCCGGGAGCCACAGATACGCAGTATTTT

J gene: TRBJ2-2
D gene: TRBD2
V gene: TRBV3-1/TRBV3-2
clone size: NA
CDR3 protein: CASSQLPGGTGELFF
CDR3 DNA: TGTGCCAGCAGCCAACTACCGGGAGGGACCGGGGAGCTGTTTTTT

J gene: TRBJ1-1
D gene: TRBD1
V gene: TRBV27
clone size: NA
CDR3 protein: CASRTGTGGDIGAFF
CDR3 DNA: TGTGCCAGCAGGACCGGGACAGGGGGTGATATAGGAGCTTTCTTT

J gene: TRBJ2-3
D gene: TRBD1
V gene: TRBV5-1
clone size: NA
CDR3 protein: CASSLDRANTDTQYF
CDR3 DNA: TGCGCCAGCAGCCTGGACAGGGCGAACACAGATACGCAGTATTTT

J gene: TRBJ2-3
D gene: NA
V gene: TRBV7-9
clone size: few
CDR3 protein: CASSRYVTTDTQYF
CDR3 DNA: TGTGCCAGCAGCCGCTATGTCACCACAGATACGCAGTATTTT

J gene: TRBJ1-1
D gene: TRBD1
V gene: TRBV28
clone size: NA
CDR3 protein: CASWTGSTEAFF
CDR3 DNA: TGTGCCAGCTGGACAGGGAGCACTGAAGCTTTCTTT

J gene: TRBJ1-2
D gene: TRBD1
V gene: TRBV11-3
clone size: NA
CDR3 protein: CASSLTGGYGYTF
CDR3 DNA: TGTGCCAGCAGCTTAACAGGGGGCTATGGCTACACCTTC

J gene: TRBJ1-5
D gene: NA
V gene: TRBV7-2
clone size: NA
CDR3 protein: CASSFNSNQPQHF
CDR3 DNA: TGTGCCAGCAGCTTTAATAGCAATCAGCCCCAGCATTTT

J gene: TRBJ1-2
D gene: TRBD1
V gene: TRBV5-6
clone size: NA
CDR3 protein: CASSPRDRGLSYGYTF
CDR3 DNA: TGTGCCAGCAGTCCCCGGGACAGGGGGCTGTCCTATGGCTACACCTTC

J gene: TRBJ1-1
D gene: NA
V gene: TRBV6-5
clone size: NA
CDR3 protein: CASNRAGDTEAFF
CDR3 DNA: TGTGCCAGCAACAGGGCAGGAGATACTGAAGCTTTCTTT

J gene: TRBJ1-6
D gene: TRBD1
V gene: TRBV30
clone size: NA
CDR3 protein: CAWSTGTVNSPLHF
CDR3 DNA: TGTGCCTGGAGTACCGGGACAGTCAATTCACCCCTCCACTTT

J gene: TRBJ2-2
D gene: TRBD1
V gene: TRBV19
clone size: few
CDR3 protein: CASKPGQYNTGELFF
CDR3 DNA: TGTGCCAGTAAACCGGGACAGTATAACACCGGGGAGCTGTTTTTT

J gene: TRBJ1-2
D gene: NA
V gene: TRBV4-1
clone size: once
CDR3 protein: CASSSRQETNYGYTF
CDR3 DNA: TGCGCCAGCAGCTCCCGACAGGAGACTAACTATGGCTACACCTTC

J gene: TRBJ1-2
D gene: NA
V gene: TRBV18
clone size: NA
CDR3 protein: CASSPADRGGYTF
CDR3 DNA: TGTGCCAGCTCACCAGCAGATCGGGGGGGCTACACCTTC

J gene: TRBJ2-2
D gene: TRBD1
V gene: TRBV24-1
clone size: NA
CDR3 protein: CATSSSGGYTGELFF
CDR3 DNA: TGTGCCACCTCGAGCTCAGGGGGTTACACCGGGGAGCTGTTTTTT

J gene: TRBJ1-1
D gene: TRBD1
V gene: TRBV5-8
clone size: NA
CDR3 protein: CASSPTGVGTEAFF
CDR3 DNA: TGTGCCAGCAGCCCAACAGGGGTAGGCACTGAAGCTTTCTTT